One sample yielded the 32 T cell receptor beta chains listed below, sequenced in a study of response to subunit inactivated influenza vaccine. TCRdb used MiXCR to reprocess the RT-PCR reads, holding one entry per CDR3 protein. The sample holds under 850,000 distinct CDR3 sequences, approximately 17% seen once. The specimen comprised PBMCs from blood, sampled around 5 days after vaccination. These receptors all come from a man aged 50 to 60 who received an inactivated influenza vaccine.

The genes are TRBV7-2 and TRBJ1-2; D perhaps matches TRBD1 (6 bases). Trimming left V 6 bases short and J 6 bases short, with 17 bases between. The CDR3 totals 14 residues. The germline V gene has CDR1 SGHTA and CDR2 FQGNSA. The CDR3, as DNA: TGTGCCAGCAGTTACTCAAGGGGGTCCCATGGCTACACCTTC. Translation: CASSYSRGSHGYTF.

This clonotype has more than one count but fewer than ten. The V gene is TRBV20-1, the J gene TRBJ2-5, with TRBD1 identical over 9 bases. CDR1 is DFQATT and CDR2 is SNEGSKA in the germline V gene (reference sequence). After removal of 0 bases from V and 5 bases from J, the junction contained 7 bases not matched to a gene. CDR3 length: 15 residues. The CDR3 loop is CSARDAQGAAETQYF. The CDR3 coding sequence is TGCAGTGCTAGAGATGCACAGGGGGCCGCCGAGACCCAGTACTTC.

This clonotype was seen a few times. CDR3 region: CASSHQTGGWVEQYF. As DNA, the CDR3 is TGCGCCAGCAGCCACCAGACAGGGGGATGGGTCGAGCAGTACTTC. The chain uses TRBV4-3 and TRBJ2-7, with TRBD1 matching 9 bases. This CDR3 contains 15 residues. After removal of 3 bases from V and 6 bases from J, the junction contained 9 bases not matched to a gene. Germline V gives CDR1 LGHNA, CDR2 YSLEER.

There are a few counts of this clonotype. V and J are TRBV6-6 and TRBJ2-1; 7 nucleotides align to TRBD2. The CDR3 has 13 amino acids. Per germline, CDR1 MNHNY and CDR2 SVGAGI (reference sequence). Unmatched junction bases numbered 5, after V lost 7 bases and J lost 5 bases. CDR3 amino acids: CASTWDYNNEQFF. CDR3 in DNA: TGTGCCAGCACCTGGGACTATAACAATGAGCAGTTCTTC.

This chain joins TRBV24-1 and TRBJ2-1; D is unclear. In germline, CDR1 is KGHDR, CDR2 SFDVKD. The CDR3 sequence is 13 residues long. The germline V and J ends were trimmed by 6 bases and 1 base, with 6 bases remaining between them. The CDR3 sequence is CATSSRSYNEQFF. CDR3 bases: TGTGCCACCAGTAGCAGGTCCTACAATGAGCAGTTCTTC.

A word on this clonotype: Sequence at one end of the junction differs from germline and may be a read error. The rearrangement joins TRBV9 to TRBJ2-3; 7 bases fit TRBD2. The CDR3 loop spans 17 amino acids. Germline CDR1 and CDR2: SGDLS and YYNGEE. The CDR3 bases are TGTGCCAGCAGCGTCCCAAGCGGGGTCGAGCACACAGGTACGCAGTATTTT. This gives the protein CASSVPSGVEHTGTQYF.

CDR3 in DNA: TGTGCCAGCAGTTTACAGTCCCCAAATGAAAAACTGTTTTTT. This sequence encodes CASSLQSPNEKLFF. The chain combines TRBV12-3 or TRBV12-4 with TRBJ1-4, with D unresolved. Trimming removed 2 bases from V and 5 bases from J, with 9 bases in between. The CDR3 spans 14 residues.

The chain uses TRBV6-1 and TRBJ2-7; D not certain. This CDR3 comprises 13 residues. V shed 6 bases and J shed 5 bases, with 14 bases lying between them. CDR1 MNHNS and CDR2 SASEGT come from the germline V gene. CDR3 residues: CASSLSLAHEQYF. The CDR3 DNA reads TGTGCCAGCAGCCTCTCTCTTGCCCACGAGCAGTACTTC.

This sequence joins TRBV25-1 and TRBJ2-7; D unclear. V was cut by 6 bases and J by 6 bases, with 12 bases left in between. The V gene's germline CDR1 is MGHDK and CDR2 SYGVNS. The CDR3 runs to 12 residues. The CDR3 region is CASRFSAGEQYF. The CDR3 DNA reads as TGTGCCAGCAGGTTTTCCGCCGGCGAGCAGTACTTC.

This chain joins TRBV20-1 and TRBJ2-1; D may be TRBD2 (5 bases). CDR1 and CDR2 (germline): DFQATT, SNEGSKA (reference sequence). V was cut by 3 bases and J by 13 bases, with 22 bases left in between. The CDR3 covers 14 residues. The chain's CDR3 is CSASRSSSSFVQFF. CDR3 sequence (DNA): TGCAGTGCTAGTAGGTCGTCTAGCTCGTTTGTCCAGTTCTTC.

V usage is TRBV15 and J usage is TRBJ2-2, with D possibly TRBD1 on 6 matching bases. Germline loops: CDR1 LNHNV, CDR2 YYDKDF (reference sequence). Trimming shortened V by 4 bases and J by 7 bases, and 16 bases separated the two germline ends. CDR3 length: 15 residues. The CDR3 here is CATSKSRDIDGELFF. The CDR3, as DNA: TGTGCCACCAGCAAAAGCCGGGACATAGACGGGGAGCTGTTTTTT.

The rearrangement uses TRBV10-2 and TRBJ2-3; weak D call: TRBD1 (6 bases). The CDR3 is 16 amino acids. The germline V gene has CDR1 WSHSY and CDR2 SAAADI. V lost 6 bases, J lost 1 base, and 17 bases lay in between. The CDR3 reads CASRREQGPGTDTQYF. CDR3 coding DNA: TGCGCCAGCAGACGCGAACAGGGCCCTGGCACAGATACGCAGTATTTT.

CDR3 DNA sequence: TGTGCCAGCAGTTATAGCGGGAGGGCTCGCTCCTACAATGAGCAGTTCTTC. Amino acids: CASSYSGRARSYNEQFF. The chain recombines TRBV27 with TRBJ2-1; 11 positions match TRBD2. The CDR3 extends over 17 amino acids. CDR1 and CDR2 from the germline V gene are MNHEY and SMNVEV (reference sequence). After removal of 4 bases from V and 0 bases from J, the junction contained 5 bases not matched to a gene.

The J gene is TRBJ2-7, the V gene TRBV7-2, with D possibly TRBD1 on 6 matching bases. Trimming shortened V by 4 bases and J by 11 bases, and 21 bases separated the two germline ends. Germline CDR1 SGHTA, CDR2 FQGNSA. The CDR3 runs 14 residues. CDR3 sequence (DNA): TGTGCCAGCAGCTCCCCTGATGTTACAGGGTTGAAGTACTTC. Its protein product is CASSSPDVTGLKYF.

This clonotype was counted a few times. The chain links TRBV27 to TRBJ1-2; possibly TRBD1 for D (6 bases). This CDR3 is built from 15 residues. Looked up from germline, CDR1 is MNHEY and CDR2 is SMNVEV (reference sequence). The V gene lost 5 bases and the J gene lost 0 bases, with 13 bases spanning the gap. The CDR3 DNA reads TGTGCCAGCAGTCGCCGAGGGGGGGCTAACTATGGCTACACCTTC. As protein: CASSRRGGANYGYTF.

This clonotype has at least ten counts. This chain connects TRBV12-3 or TRBV12-4 to TRBJ2-7; perhaps TRBD1 as D (6 bases). Trimming shortened V by 5 bases and J by 2 bases, and 10 bases separated the two germline ends. CDR3 size: 13 residues. CDR3 loop: CASSLGQPYEQYF. Here the CDR3 DNA reads TGTGCCAGCAGTCTCGGACAGCCCTACGAGCAGTACTTC.

This clonotype was seen more than once but under ten times. V gene TRBV20-1 combines with J gene TRBJ1-5; possibly TRBD1 for D (6 bases). V lost 3 bases to trimming and J lost 1 base, with 10 bases between them. The CDR3 runs to 14 residues. CDR1 and CDR2 (germline): DFQATT, SNEGSKA (reference sequence). This chain's CDR3 is CSASLDRSNQPQHF. CDR3 bases: TGCAGTGCTAGTCTCGACAGGAGCAATCAGCCCCAGCATTTT.

This clonotype was seen many times. The chain links TRBV11-3 to TRBJ2-1, with 9 nucleotides matching TRBD2. There are 15 residues in the CDR3. Germline CDR1 and CDR2: SGHNT and YENEEA. V dropped 3 bases and J dropped 7; count of bases not matched to a gene: 7. The CDR3 loop reads CASSFSAGGVNEQFF. The CDR3 coding sequence is TGTGCCAGCAGCTTCTCGGCGGGAGGGGTAAATGAGCAGTTCTTC.

This clonotype came up a few times. The gene calls are TRBV6-1 and TRBJ1-2; no clear D. The germline gives CDR1 MNHNS, CDR2 SASEGT. This CDR3 has 13 residues. Trimming cost V 8 bases and J 4 bases, with 14 bases left between them. CDR3 sequence reads: CASGKLGTYGYTF. The DNA for the CDR3 is TGTGCCAGCGGAAAGTTGGGAACCTATGGCTACACCTTC.

This clonotype was found a few times. The chain couples TRBV28 to TRBJ2-7; 10 nucleotides align to TRBD2. Germline trimming cut 3 bases from V and 7 bases from J; bases unmatched to any gene: 6. The CDR3 extends over 14 amino acids. Looked up from germline, CDR1 is MDHEN and CDR2 is SYDVKM. DNA of the CDR3: TGTGCCAGCAGTTTTCGGACTAGCGGTTTTGAGCAGTACTTC. It specifies CASSFRTSGFEQYF.

This clonotype was observed a few times. V is TRBV6-1 and J is TRBJ2-7, with D possibly being TRBD1 (6 bases). The CDR3 runs 14 residues. V was clipped by 7 bases and J by 2 bases, with 15 bases between them. From germline, CDR1 is MNHNS and CDR2 SASEGT. This chain's CDR3 is CASKRLQGAYEQYF. CDR3 nucleotides: TGTGCCAGCAAGAGGCTACAGGGAGCCTACGAGCAGTACTTC.

This clonotype was found a few times. This chain joins TRBV24-1 and TRBJ2-3; 10 nucleotides match TRBD1. The junction had 13 bases not matched to a gene; V was cut back by 3 bases and J by 2 bases. Per germline, CDR1 KGHDR and CDR2 SFDVKD. This CDR3 has 19 residues. The CDR3 spells CATSDPKTETGGNTDTQYF. CDR3 DNA sequence: TGTGCCACCAGTGATCCTAAAACAGAGACAGGGGGCAACACAGATACGCAGTATTTT.

This clonotype was detected a few times. The V call is TRBV5-1, the J call TRBJ1-2, with a possible D match to TRBD1 (6 bases). V dropped 4 bases and J dropped 1 base, with 8 bases sitting between them. This CDR3 has 13 amino acids. Germline values: CDR1 SGHRS, CDR2 YFSETQ. The CDR3 spells CASSQGNNYGYTF. The DNA of the CDR3 is TGCGCCAGCAGCCAGGGGAATAACTATGGCTACACCTTC.

This clonotype was observed a few times. The V and J genes are TRBV6-1 and TRBJ2-6; TRBD1 matches 7 bases. The V and J ends lost 6 bases and 1 base, in that order; junction bases with no gene match: 15. Germline assignment: CDR1 MNHNS and CDR2 SASEGT. The CDR3 is 19 amino acids. The CDR3 protein is CASRQTPIPQGSGANVLTF. The CDR3 DNA is TGTGCCAGCAGACAAACGCCGATTCCACAGGGGTCTGGGGCCAACGTCCTGACTTTC.

This clonotype occurred a few times. CDR3 bases: TGCAGCGTTGTGAACAGAGATACTTATGGCTACACCTTC. This translates into CSVVNRDTYGYTF. The chain recombines TRBV29-1 with TRBJ1-2; D not certain. Germline CDR1 and CDR2: SQVTM and ANQGSEA. This CDR3 contains 13 residues. V dropped 4 bases and J dropped 5 bases, with 14 bases sitting between them.

In this sample, this clonotype turned up a few times. The chain recombines TRBV20-1 with TRBJ2-7; 7 bases align to TRBD1. Germline V gene lookup returns CDR1 DFQATT and CDR2 SNEGSKA (reference sequence). The CDR3 covers 15 residues. J gave up 5 bases and V 3 bases, and 13 bases lay outside the gene matches. The DNA of the CDR3 is TGCAGTGCTAGCTCATCCTCAACAGGGGTACACGAGCAGTACTTC. Translating gives CSASSSSTGVHEQYF.

This clonotype was observed a few times. This chain uses TRBV5-6 with TRBJ2-1; 9 bases are shared with TRBD2. Trimming took 1 base from V and 6 from J; bases not matched to a gene: 5. Germline CDR1 reads SGHDT; CDR2 reads YYEEEE. The CDR3 extends over 15 amino acids. CDR3: CASSLWASGVNEQFF. In DNA form, the CDR3 reads TGTGCCAGCAGCTTGTGGGCTAGCGGGGTCAATGAGCAGTTCTTC.

This clonotype was detected many times. The rearrangement joins TRBV5-6 to TRBJ2-1; D is ambiguous. The ends were cut back, 1 base at V and 0 bases at J, with 11 bases in the middle. This CDR3 has 16 residues. Germline loops: CDR1 SGHDT, CDR2 YYEEEE. The CDR3 DNA sequence: TGTGCCAGCAGCTTGAGGCGACTGAGCTCCTACAATGAGCAGTTCTTC. Amino acids: CASSLRRLSSYNEQFF.

The chain uses TRBV3-1 and TRBJ2-5; no definite D call. Per germline, CDR1 LGHDT and CDR2 YNNKEL (reference sequence). Trimming shortened V by 3 bases and J by 5 bases, and 7 bases separated the two germline ends. The CDR3 has 12 amino acids. DNA of the CDR3: TGTGCCAGCAGCCAGCAACCGGAGACCCAGTACTTC. As protein: CASSQQPETQYF.

The rearrangement links TRBV5-1 to TRBJ2-7; 7 positions agree with TRBD1. This CDR3 is built from 19 residues. Looked up from germline, CDR1 is SGHRS and CDR2 is YFSETQ. With 3 bases clipped from V and 1 base from J, the junction kept 19 bases outside the gene matches. The DNA of the CDR3 is TGCGCCAGCAGCTCGTCACTTCCGACAGGGATCGGTGCATCCTACGAGCAGTACTTC. It encodes CASSSSLPTGIGASYEQYF.

The rearrangement uses TRBV27 and TRBJ2-5, with 12 positions matching TRBD1. The CDR3 sequence is 16 residues long. V dropped 5 bases and J dropped 6; count of bases not matched to a gene: 10. Germline assignment: CDR1 MNHEY and CDR2 SMNVEV (reference sequence). The CDR3 loop is CASSQTGTGGTKTQYF. CDR3 DNA: TGTGCCAGCAGTCAAACCGGGACAGGGGGCACGAAGACCCAGTACTTC.

V is TRBV25-1 and J is TRBJ1-2, with unresolved D. The V end was cut by 8 bases, the J end by 4 bases, with 14 bases between. In germline, CDR1 is MGHDK, CDR2 SYGVNS. CDR3 length equals 13 residues. Written as DNA, the CDR3 is TGTGCCAGCCCCGTGAGACCGGTCTATGGCTACACCTTC. Translation: CASPVRPVYGYTF.